The following is a TCR beta chain sequence with its context. CDR1 and CDR2 (germline): MNHNY, SVGAGI (reference sequence). V lost 5 bases and J lost 3; bases outside the gene matches: 8. This CDR3 has 16 residues. The time point is: after dendritic cell vaccination, including at tumor progression/relapse. The record originates from a study of glioma-infiltrating T cells after dendritic cell vaccination. Sequenced by immunoSEQ multiplex PCR; TCRdb stores in-frame clones only, minus some. In the table there are more than 95,000 clones, around 91% of which are singletons. This material consisted of blood, taken after dendritic cell vaccination. This clonotype was obtained from a human donor with glioblastoma. The chain combines TRBV6-6 with TRBJ1-4, with 8 positions matching TRBD1. This CDR3 reads CASSPDPGQANEKLFF. The CDR3 coding sequence is TGTGCCAGCAGTCCCGACCCGGGACAGGCTAATGAAAAACTGTTTTTT.